A single T cell receptor (beta chain) is shown here with its context. This clonotype was seen repeatedly, ten times or more. The specificity of this receptor is unknown. No much larger clonotype is one base removed from it; base qualities were not supplied. The data stem from a study of blood T cells in healthy people across ages (dated by TCRdb to the mid-2010s). Some background on the complete study: In model experiments, template switching captured roughly one uniquely barcoded TCR beta cDNA molecule for every two T cells. For two donors (one aged 18 to 29 and one aged 80 or older), the study analyzed two additional independent replicas of 1 million unique cDNA reads from the same blood draw. The study measured age-related changes in TCR beta repertoire diversity using deep sequencing normalized with unique cDNA molecular identifiers. The donors were divided into four age groups: young (average roughly 15 years), middle-aged (about 40), aged (roughly 66) and long-lived (82).

Libraries came from 5' RACE. This sample was sequenced with an Illumina HiSeq 2500. A second PCR of about 6 to 11 cycles was performed with a sample-barcoded 5' primer and a J-beta primer mix. Each TCR beta cDNA molecule received a unique molecular identifier from a template-switch 5' adaptor carrying 12 random nucleotides. Each sample yielded at least 3 million CDR3-containing paired-end reads. First-strand cDNA synthesis was performed from all RNA using the Mint cDNA synthesis kit, with priming by a TRBC-specific oligonucleotide. Following uracil-DNA glycosylase treatment, all cDNA underwent a first 18-cycle PCR with the universal primers M1SS and BC2_uni_R. The paper's processing steps were these. Normalization of each sample was performed by random selection of 1 million high-quality reads, each carrying a distinct molecular identifier. Instead of being binned into consensus sequences, reads with shared molecular identifiers were discarded. MiTCR, set to a Q25 quality threshold and the strictest error-elimination algorithm, was used for CDR3 identification, clonotype clustering and error correction. Lower-bound total TCR beta diversity was estimated with a nonparametric unseen species model using Euler transformation. The raw public reads went through TCRdb reprocessing: fastp at Q25, MiXCR clone calling, in-frame beta chains kept. CDR3 protein sequences are deduplicated, and each keeps its most common genes and DNA. The V and J calls here are based on TCRdb, not the publication. This sample comprises fewer than 1,200,000 distinct CDR3 sequences, roughly 24% of them detected only once. Approximately 0.79% of the sample rests with the top ten.

What the authors observed across the whole study: There was a strong correlation between observed TCR beta diversity and the percentage of naive T cells measured by flow cytometry. Because the CMV infection status of the donors was unknown, age-related changes in expanded clonotypes may potentially have been confounded. Bulk unsorted PBMC profiling prevented conclusive comparison of naive and antigen-experienced compartments. Observed TCR beta diversity per million T cells fell roughly linearly with age, and a significant reduction was already apparent by age approximately 41. Estimates of total diversity based on one million sequenced T cells were considered lower bounds and underestimates. Compared with the aged group, more naive CD4+ T cells, fewer expanded clones and increased TCR diversity were shown by the long-lived group, suggesting age selection.

Systemically healthy Caucasian individuals from Russia, some 36 in total and aged roughly 6 to 100 years, were included as donors. Each donor gave about 9.7 milliliters of peripheral blood, drawn into EDTA-treated Vacutainer tubes. PBMCs were isolated by Ficoll-Paque density-gradient centrifugation, with at least 6 million obtained per sample. Trizol reagent was used to extract total RNA from the PBMCs, yielding at least 5 micrograms per sample. Naive CD45RAhigh/CD27high T cell percentages were measured by flow cytometry on a PBMC aliquot from every donor. V is shortened by 3 bases, J by 5 bases, and the region joining them spans 17 bases. The germline V gene sets CDR1 to SGHRS and CDR2 to YFSETQ. Including the terminal cysteine and phenylalanine, the CDR3 comprises 15 residues. The sequence is cut down to CDR3 DNA, 45 bases in frame from base 1. This sample also belongs to another study, concerning T cells of mothers and their children. That second publication adds: The donors were nine systemically healthy Caucasian individuals, made up of three mothers and their six children. cDNA synthesis consumed the entire amount of extracted RNA, loaded at around 1.5 ug RNA in each 15 ul reaction. In the second PCR, the M1S primer added sample barcodes and 2-4 random nucleotides. Each mother yielded over 10 million TCR beta CDR3 reads and each child roughly 3 million reads. Thymic selection shapes the output of TCR recombination in a similar way in related and unrelated pairs, and inherited differences have a minor effect. Normalized repertoire overlap was always found to be slightly, but never significantly, higher in related mother-child pairs than in unrelated mother-child pairs. No persistent microchimeric T cell clones were found, with a detection sensitivity of approximately 100 clones per million clonotypes. The study used deep NGS to compare TCR beta repertoires of mothers and children, seeking features distinguishing related mother-child pairs from unrelated individuals. Mothers averaged 40 +/- 4 years of age and children averaged roughly 12 +/- 4 years. Libraries were sequenced on Illumina HiSeq 2000 with 100+100 nt paired-end reads after adapter ligation with NEBNext reagents. To avoid cross-contamination, the mother libraries and the child libraries were prepared a month apart and sequenced in separate runs. For each donor, between about 450,000 and 2,300,000 distinct TCR beta clonotypes were identified. Naive TCR beta clonotypes were estimated from low-frequency clonotypes matched to each donor's FACS-determined naive share, without sorting.

The rearranged chain carries TRBV5-1 and TRBJ2-5; the D segment cannot be called with confidence. This TCR derives from a girl aged 2 to 9 in good health. Material for sequencing was blood. The CDR3 protein is CASSSLPGLVETQYF. In nucleotide form, the sequence is TGCGCCAGCAGCTCATTACCTGGTTTAGTTGAGACCCAGTACTTC.